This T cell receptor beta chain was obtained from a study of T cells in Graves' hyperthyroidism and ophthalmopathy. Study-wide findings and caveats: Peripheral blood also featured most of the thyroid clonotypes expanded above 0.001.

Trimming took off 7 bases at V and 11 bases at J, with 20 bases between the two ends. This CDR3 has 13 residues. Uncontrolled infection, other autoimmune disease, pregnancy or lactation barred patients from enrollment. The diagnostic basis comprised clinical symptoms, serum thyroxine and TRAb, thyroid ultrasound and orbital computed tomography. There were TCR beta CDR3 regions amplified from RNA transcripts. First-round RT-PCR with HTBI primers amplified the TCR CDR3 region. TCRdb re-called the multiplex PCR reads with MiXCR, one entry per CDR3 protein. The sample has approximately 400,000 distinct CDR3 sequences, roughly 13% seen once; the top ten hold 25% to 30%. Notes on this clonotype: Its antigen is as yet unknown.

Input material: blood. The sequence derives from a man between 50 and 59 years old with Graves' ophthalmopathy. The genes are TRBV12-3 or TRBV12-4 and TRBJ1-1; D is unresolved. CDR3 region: CASTAGLKGGAFF. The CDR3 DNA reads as TGTGCCAGCACAGCGGGGTTGAAGGGAGGGGCTTTCTTT.